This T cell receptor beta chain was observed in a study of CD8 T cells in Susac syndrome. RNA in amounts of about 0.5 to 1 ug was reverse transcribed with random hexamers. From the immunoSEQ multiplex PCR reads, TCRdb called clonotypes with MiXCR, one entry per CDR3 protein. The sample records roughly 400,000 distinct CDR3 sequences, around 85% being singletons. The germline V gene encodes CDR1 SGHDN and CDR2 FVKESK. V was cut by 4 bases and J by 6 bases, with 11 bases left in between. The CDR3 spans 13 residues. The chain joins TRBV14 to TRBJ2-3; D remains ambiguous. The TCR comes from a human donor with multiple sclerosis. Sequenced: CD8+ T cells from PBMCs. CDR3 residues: CASSLRNSDTQYF. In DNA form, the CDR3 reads TGTGCCAGCAGCCTAAGAAATAGTGATACGCAGTATTTT.